Listed below are T cell receptor beta chains from one sample, sequenced in a study of blood T cell repertoires in COVID-19. Generated by immunoSEQ multiplex PCR, the TCRdb table keeps only in-frame clones and is missing some. The top ten clones hold around 18% of a sample with more than 250,000 clones, under 95% of them seen once. Source material: PBMCs or T cells enriched from blood (not recorded which). The source of these receptors is a woman in her 30s who had recovered from COVID-19. CDR3s include the opening cysteine and the closing phenylalanine or tryptophan. Each record gives: J gene, clone size, V gene, D gene, CDR3 DNA, CDR3 protein. A D gene is named only where the DNA matches it firmly. The size of a clone is reported for some rows only, either as once, few or many, or as a class for expanded clones.

>TRBJ1-5|-|TRBV18|TRBD1
TGTGCCAGCTCACCACAAGGACAGGGGGCGGGAAAGCAGCCCCAGCATTTT
CASSPQGQGAGKQPQHF
>TRBJ2-2|-|TRBV15|TRBD1
TGTGCCACCAGCAGGGGACAGGGAGGCACCGGGGAGCTGTTTTTT
CATSRGQGGTGELFF
>TRBJ1-2|-|TRBV27|TRBD1
TGTGCCAGCAGTTCCCGGGACAGGGGGCGGGTTGGCTACACCTTC
CASSSRDRGRVGYTF
>TRBJ2-1|-|TRBV11-3|-
TGTGCCAGCAGCCTCGGTAACTACAATGAGCAGTTCTTC
CASSLGNYNEQFF
>TRBJ2-7|once|TRBV28|-
TGTGCCAGCAGGGGGCAGGGCTACCACTACGAGCAGTACTTC
CASRGQGYHYEQYF
>TRBJ2-1|-|TRBV28|TRBD1
TGTGCCAGCAGTTTAACCGCCGGACAGGGCGTCTACAATGAGCAGTTCTTC
CASSLTAGQGVYNEQFF
>TRBJ1-2|-|TRBV6-4|-
TGTGCCAGCAGAGACACAGGCTTCGGTGGCTACACCTTC
CASRDTGFGGYTF
>TRBJ2-2|-|TRBV3-1/TRBV3-2|TRBD1
TGTGCCAGCAGCCGACACAGGGGGCGCATTGCCGGGGAGCTGTTTTTT
CASSRHRGRIAGELFF
>TRBJ2-7|-|TRBV7-9|TRBD2
TGTGCCAGCAGCTTAGGACTAGCGGTCGTCTACGAGCAGTACTTC
CASSLGLAVVYEQYF
>TRBJ2-2|-|TRBV12-3/TRBV12-4|-
TGTGCCAGCAGTTCACTGAACGGCGGGGAGCTGTTTTTT
CASSSLNGGELFF
>TRBJ1-4|-|TRBV6-5|TRBD1
TGTGCCAGCAGTTACGGGACGGGACAGGGTAATGAAAAACTGTTTTTT
CASSYGTGQGNEKLFF
>TRBJ1-2|-|TRBV29-1|-
TGCAGCGTTGACCAGGGGCCCGGGCTTGGCTACACCTTC
CSVDQGPGLGYTF
>TRBJ2-7|-|TRBV20-1|-
TGCAGTGCTAGTGGAGGGACTCTCTACGAGCAGTACTTC
CSASGGTLYEQYF
>TRBJ2-1|few|TRBV18|TRBD2
TGTGCCAGCTCACCACAACGCGTCCAGCGGGAAAACAATGAGCAGTTCTTC
CASSPQRVQRENNEQFF
>TRBJ1-4|-|TRBV5-1|TRBD1
TGCGCCAGCAGCCCGAGACAGGGGGGCGTTGAAAAACTGTTTTTT
CASSPRQGGVEKLFF
>TRBJ2-3|once|TRBV2|TRBD1
TGTGCCAGCAGTGACGGCTTTTATTCCGGGACAGGAGAGTATTTT
CASSDGFYSGTGEYF
>TRBJ1-4|-|TRBV6-5|-
TGTGCCAGCAGAGACAGAGCGACAACTAATGAAAAACTGTTTTTT
CASRDRATTNEKLFF
>TRBJ1-1|-|TRBV11-3|-
TGTGCCAGCAGCTTAGGACAGATGAACACTGAAGCTTTCTTT
CASSLGQMNTEAFF
>TRBJ1-1|-|TRBV2|-
TGTGCCAGCAGTGTTCAGATTTTCACTGAAGCTTTCTTT
CASSVQIFTEAFF
>TRBJ1-4|-|TRBV7-9|TRBD1
TGTGCCAGCAGCTCGGACAGGACTAATGAAAAACTGTTTTTT
CASSSDRTNEKLFF
>TRBJ1-1|-|TRBV27|-
TGTGCCAGCAGTTTATCCGGCGGCACTGAAGCTTTCTTT
CASSLSGGTEAFF
>TRBJ2-5|once|TRBV28|TRBD2
TGTGCCAGCAGTTTATTCGCGGGGGGCGGTGAGACCCAGTACTTC
CASSLFAGGGETQYF
>TRBJ1-2|-|TRBV28|-
TGTGCCAGCAGCCGCCGGGACTATGGCTACACCTTC
CASSRRDYGYTF
>TRBJ2-3|-|TRBV7-2|-
TGTGCCAGCAGCTTAGCGCTACCAGATACGCAGTATTTT
CASSLALPDTQYF
>TRBJ2-7|-|TRBV5-1|TRBD1
TGCGCCAGCAGCTGGAAGGGGACAGGGGTCCACGAGCAGTACTTC
CASSWKGTGVHEQYF
>TRBJ2-7|once|TRBV6-5|-
TGTGCCAGCAGCCAAATTAGTGGGCCCTCCGAGCAGTACTTC
CASSQISGPSEQYF
>TRBJ1-6|-|TRBV27|TRBD1
TGTGCCAGGGCAGTTCAAGACAGGGGGGTCCATTCACCCCTCCACTTT
CARAVQDRGVHSPLHF
>TRBJ1-1|-|TRBV28|TRBD1
TGTGCCAGCAGAAGGGACAGGGGTAGGGTCACTGAAGCTTTCTTT
CASRRDRGRVTEAFF
>TRBJ1-1|-|TRBV2|-
TGTGCTGGCGGGGGCGACACTGAAGCTTTCTTT
CAGGGDTEAFF
>TRBJ1-5|once|TRBV24-1|TRBD1
TGTGCCACCAGCAGGGGGTCGGGTAACAATCAGCCCCAGCATTTT
CATSRGSGNNQPQHF
>TRBJ2-1|few|TRBV28|-
TGTGCCAGCAGACCTCCAGGGTACAATGAGCAGTTCTTC
CASRPPGYNEQFF
>TRBJ2-1|-|TRBV7-2|TRBD1
TGTGCCAGCAGCCACGGGACAGGGCTCTACAATGAGCAGTTCTTC
CASSHGTGLYNEQFF
>TRBJ1-4|-|TRBV4-2|-
TGTGCCAGCAGCCGGCGGGGCGAAAAACTGTTTTTT
CASSRRGEKLFF
>TRBJ2-7|-|TRBV4-3|-
TGCGCCAGCAGCCCTGAGCAACAGGGTGGGGCCTACGAGCAGTACTTC
CASSPEQQGGAYEQYF